This TCR beta chain derives from a study of shared clonotypes between healthy human individuals. From germline, CDR1 is SEHNR and CDR2 FQNEAQ (reference sequence). Deletions cut 3 bases from V and 7 bases from J, with 10 bases between. The CDR3 is 13 amino acids. Assay execution took place at the deep level. The assay was immunoSEQ multiplex PCR, and TCRdb's table has in-frame clones only and misses some. The sample has roughly 570,000 clones, 95% to 98% seen once. Terminally differentiated effector memory CD45RA+ cells were left out of the naive CD8 fraction, which was CD45RO-negative and positively selected for CCR7.

The chain is built from TRBV7-9 and TRBJ2-4; D may be TRBD2 (5 bases). Sequences were obtained from naive CD8+ T cells sorted from blood. The receptor comes from a man between 25 and 39 years old in good health. Here the CDR3 DNA reads TGTGCCAGCAGCTTTCCGAGGGAGAACATTCAGTACTTC. Its translation: CASSFPRENIQYF.